A selection of T cell receptor beta chains follows, all from one sample in a study of T cells in Graves' hyperthyroidism and ophthalmopathy. TCRdb recomputed calls from the multiplex PCR reads with MiXCR, one row per CDR3 protein. The sample lists about half a million distinct CDR3 sequences, under 25% occurring once. Sequencing input: blood. Receptor source: a man younger than 30 with Graves' hyperthyroidism. CDR3s include the opening cysteine and the closing phenylalanine or tryptophan. Fields, in order: J gene, CDR3 length, D gene, V gene, clone size, CDR3 DNA, CDR3 protein. A D gene is named only where the DNA matches it firmly. Not all rows give a size; the values are once, few, many and, for expanded clones, a class.

J: TRBJ1-1; length: 17; D: TRBD1; V: TRBV5-1; size: many; DNA: TGCGCCAGCAGCTTGGTGGGACAGGGGATCGGGCACACTGAAGCTTTCTTT; CDR3: CASSLVGQGIGHTEAFF
J: TRBJ2-7; length: 12; D: -; V: TRBV10-3; size: many; DNA: TGTGCCATCAGTGAAGACCGACAGGAGCAGTACTTC; CDR3: CAISEDRQEQYF
J: TRBJ1-1; length: 13; D: -; V: TRBV7-8; size: many; DNA: TGTGCCAGCAGCTTAGTAGGAGGGGGTGAAGCTTTCTTT; CDR3: CASSLVGGGEAFF
J: TRBJ2-7; length: 12; D: -; V: TRBV12-3/TRBV12-4; size: many; DNA: TGTGCCAGCAGTTTAGGACGCCACGAGCAGTACTTC; CDR3: CASSLGRHEQYF
J: TRBJ2-5; length: 12; D: -; V: TRBV20-1; size: many; DNA: TGCAGTGCCCAACTAGGGCGAGAGACCCAGTACTTC; CDR3: CSAQLGRETQYF
J: TRBJ2-7; length: 14; D: TRBD1; V: TRBV18; size: few; DNA: TGTGCCAGCTCACATAGGGACAGTCCCTACGAGCAGTACTTC; CDR3: CASSHRDSPYEQYF
J: TRBJ2-5; length: 18; D: TRBD2; V: TRBV6-5; size: once; DNA: TGTGCCAGCAGTTATTTTAGGACTAGCGGGAGGGCCCAAGAGACCCAGTACTTC; CDR3: CASSYFRTSGRAQETQYF
J: TRBJ2-7; length: 13; D: -; V: TRBV20-1; size: many; DNA: TGCAGTGCTATTGGTAGCGAGACCTACGAGCAGTACTTC; CDR3: CSAIGSETYEQYF
J: TRBJ1-2; length: 13; D: -; V: TRBV12-3/TRBV12-4; size: few; DNA: TGTGCCAGCATGAGCGGGGGCGAGAATGGCTACACCTTC; CDR3: CASMSGGENGYTF
J: TRBJ2-3; length: 15; D: TRBD2; V: TRBV11-1; size: few; DNA: TGTGCCAGCAGCTTGATTAGCGGGGGGGCGGATGCGCAGTATTTT; CDR3: CASSLISGGADAQYF
J: TRBJ2-7; length: 13; D: -; V: TRBV29-1; size: many; DNA: TGCAGCGTTGGCGGTGGACAGACCTACGAGCAGTACTTC; CDR3: CSVGGGQTYEQYF
J: TRBJ2-7; length: 16; D: -; V: TRBV11-1; size: few; DNA: TGTGCCAGCAGCTTATTAAGGGGGGACGCCGCCTACGAGCAGTACTTC; CDR3: CASSLLRGDAAYEQYF
J: TRBJ1-5; length: 14; D: -; V: TRBV9; size: many; DNA: TGTGCCAGCAGCGTAGGGGGGAACAATCAGCCCCAGCATTTT; CDR3: CASSVGGNNQPQHF
J: TRBJ2-7; length: 13; D: -; V: TRBV24-1; size: -; DNA: TGTGCCACCAGTGAGGGTGCGTCAGTTGAGCAGTACTTC; CDR3: CATSEGASVEQYF
J: TRBJ1-1; length: 15; D: TRBD1; V: TRBV7-9; size: many; DNA: TGTGCCAGCAGCTTAGCGGCAGGGGGAGGAACTGAAGCTTTCTTT; CDR3: CASSLAAGGGTEAFF
J: TRBJ2-5; length: 15; D: -; V: TRBV5-1; size: few; DNA: TGCGCCAGCACCCTTGGTAGTTGGGTTCAAGAGACCCAGTACTTC; CDR3: CASTLGSWVQETQYF
J: TRBJ1-1; length: 17; D: TRBD1; V: TRBV7-8; size: many; DNA: TGTGCCAGCAGCGGAAGACAGGGGGTTTGGATGAACACTGAAGCTTTCTTT; CDR3: CASSGRQGVWMNTEAFF
J: TRBJ1-3; length: 14; D: TRBD1; V: TRBV6-1; size: many; DNA: TGTGCCAGCCGAAATGGACAGGGAGGAAACACCATATATTTT; CDR3: CASRNGQGGNTIYF
J: TRBJ1-2; length: 14; D: -; V: TRBV12-3/TRBV12-4; size: many; DNA: TGTGCCAGCAGTTCGACAGGCTTAAGATATGGCTACACCTTC; CDR3: CASSSTGLRYGYTF
J: TRBJ2-7; length: 12; D: -; V: TRBV2; size: many; DNA: TGTGCCAGCAAAGGAGGCCCCTACGAGCAGTACTTC; CDR3: CASKGGPYEQYF
J: TRBJ2-5; length: 14; D: -; V: TRBV12-3/TRBV12-4; size: many; DNA: TGTGCCAGCAGTCCAGGGACTTTTCAAGAGACCCAGTACTTC; CDR3: CASSPGTFQETQYF
J: TRBJ1-1; length: 13; D: -; V: TRBV7-3; size: -; DNA: TGTGCCAGCAGCTACAGGTGGGGGACTGAAGCTTTCTTT; CDR3: CASSYRWGTEAFF
J: TRBJ1-1; length: 15; D: -; V: TRBV6-5; size: -; DNA: TGTGCCAGCAGTTATACCCCCGGTGGGAACACTGAAGCTTTCTTT; CDR3: CASSYTPGGNTEAFF
J: TRBJ2-7; length: 12; D: TRBD2; V: TRBV27; size: -; DNA: TGTGCCAGCACGACCGGGACTACCCCAGTGCACTTC; CDR3: CASTTGTTPVHF
J: TRBJ1-5; length: 16; D: -; V: TRBV6-1; size: many; DNA: TGTGCCAGCAGTGAAGATTATCCCCCCGGAAATCAGCCCCAGCATTTT; CDR3: CASSEDYPPGNQPQHF
J: TRBJ1-1; length: 13; D: -; V: TRBV24-1; size: few; DNA: TGTGCCACCTCCGGGACTTTGGGCACTGAAGCTTTCTTT; CDR3: CATSGTLGTEAFF
J: TRBJ2-2; length: 15; D: -; V: TRBV28; size: many; DNA: TGTGCCAGCAGTTTAGTTCAGGGGGGCACCGGGGAGCTGTTTTTT; CDR3: CASSLVQGGTGELFF
J: TRBJ2-7; length: 14; D: -; V: TRBV6-5; size: many; DNA: TGTGCCAGCAGAGTCTCTCGGGGTCCCTACGAGCAGTACTTC; CDR3: CASRVSRGPYEQYF
J: TRBJ2-7; length: 14; D: TRBD2; V: TRBV7-8; size: many; DNA: TGTGCCAGCAGCTTGACTAGCGGGGCGGGGGAGCAGTACTTC; CDR3: CASSLTSGAGEQYF
J: TRBJ1-5; length: 16; D: -; V: TRBV6-2/TRBV6-3; size: many; DNA: TGTGCCAGCAGTTACGCCTTTGAGAGGGGCAATCAGCCCCAGCATTTT; CDR3: CASSYAFERGNQPQHF
J: TRBJ1-5; length: 18; D: TRBD1; V: TRBV4-1; size: many; DNA: TGCGCCAGCAGCCAGGGCTTGCGAGGGACAGGGAGCAATCAGCCCCAGCATTTT; CDR3: CASSQGLRGTGSNQPQHF
J: TRBJ1-2; length: 12; D: TRBD1; V: TRBV19; size: many; DNA: TGTGCCAGTAGTGTGGGACAGTATGGCTACACCTTC; CDR3: CASSVGQYGYTF
J: TRBJ1-1; length: 16; D: -; V: TRBV29-1; size: few; DNA: TGCAGCGTTGCAACCTTTCGGACGGTCATGAACACTGAAGCTTTCTTT; CDR3: CSVATFRTVMNTEAFF
J: TRBJ1-1; length: 12; D: TRBD1; V: TRBV3-1; size: few; DNA: TGTGCCAGCAGCCCCGGACAGGTTGAAGCTTTCTTT; CDR3: CASSPGQVEAFF
J: TRBJ2-5; length: 15; D: -; V: TRBV2; size: many; DNA: TGTGCCAGCAGTGGAGTAGGGCAGGATCAAGAGACCCAGTACTTC; CDR3: CASSGVGQDQETQYF
J: TRBJ1-1; length: 14; D: -; V: TRBV6-1; size: many; DNA: TGTGCCAGCAGTGAATGGCGGCAGATCTCAGAAGCTTTCTTT; CDR3: CASSEWRQISEAFF
J: TRBJ1-1; length: 14; D: TRBD1; V: TRBV12-3/TRBV12-4; size: many; DNA: TGTGCCAGCAACGGACAGGGGCTGTACACTGAAGCTTTCTTT; CDR3: CASNGQGLYTEAFF
J: TRBJ1-5; length: 15; D: -; V: TRBV12-3/TRBV12-4; size: many; DNA: TGTGCCAGCACCGAAGGAGGCGGAAGAAATCAGCCCCAGCATTTT; CDR3: CASTEGGGRNQPQHF
J: TRBJ2-7; length: 15; D: TRBD1; V: TRBV10-2; size: many; DNA: TGCGCCAGCAGTGAGCGGACAGGGGTTGGCTACGAGCAGTACTTC; CDR3: CASSERTGVGYEQYF
J: TRBJ2-7; length: 15; D: -; V: TRBV2; size: few; DNA: TGTGCCAGCAGTATTGAAGCGGCAGGAGCCTACGAGCAGTACTTC; CDR3: CASSIEAAGAYEQYF
J: TRBJ2-5; length: 16; D: -; V: TRBV6-5; size: many; DNA: TGTGCCAGCACAGTTAATGCAGCTATATTAGGAGAGACCCAGTACTTC; CDR3: CASTVNAAILGETQYF
J: TRBJ1-5; length: 16; D: TRBD1; V: TRBV2; size: many; DNA: TGTGCCAGCAGTGATTGGTTGGGACAGGGAGACCAGCCCCAGCATTTT; CDR3: CASSDWLGQGDQPQHF
J: TRBJ2-7; length: 15; D: TRBD1; V: TRBV12-3/TRBV12-4; size: -; DNA: TGTGCTAGCAGTTTTCTTGGGCAGGGGGTCAACGAGCAGTACTTC; CDR3: CASSFLGQGVNEQYF
J: TRBJ2-5; length: 12; D: -; V: TRBV28; size: many; DNA: TGTGCCAGCACCGATTATACGGAGACCCAGTACTTC; CDR3: CASTDYTETQYF
J: TRBJ2-5; length: 12; D: -; V: TRBV12-3/TRBV12-4; size: many; DNA: TGTGCCAGCAGTTTTTTTAAGGAGACCCAGTACTTC; CDR3: CASSFFKETQYF
J: TRBJ2-7; length: 11; D: -; V: TRBV18; size: -; DNA: TGTGCCAGCTCCCAACCTTACGAGCAGTACTTC; CDR3: CASSQPYEQYF
J: TRBJ1-1; length: 16; D: TRBD1; V: TRBV6-2/TRBV6-3; size: -; DNA: TGTGCCAGCAGTTACCTCCGGGACAGGGGATTCACTGAAGCTTTCTTT; CDR3: CASSYLRDRGFTEAFF
J: TRBJ2-5; length: 17; D: -; V: TRBV11-2; size: -; DNA: TGTGCCAGCAGCCTAGAAGGGTCACTCCCCAGGAAAGAGACCCAGTACTTC; CDR3: CASSLEGSLPRKETQYF
J: TRBJ1-1; length: 13; D: -; V: TRBV28; size: many; DNA: TGTGCCAGCAGTTCACCCGACCGAGGTTGGGCTTTCTTT; CDR3: CASSSPDRGWAFF
J: TRBJ2-5; length: 17; D: TRBD2; V: TRBV15; size: many; DNA: TGTGCCACCAGCAGTCGTGCGCGGGGGTACTACCAAGAGACCCAGTACTTC; CDR3: CATSSRARGYYQETQYF
J: TRBJ1-2; length: 17; D: -; V: TRBV28; size: many; DNA: TGTGCCAGCAGCTCCTCCCTCGGGGGGTCGGCTAACTATGGCTACACCTTC; CDR3: CASSSSLGGSANYGYTF
J: TRBJ2-7; length: 13; D: -; V: TRBV12-3/TRBV12-4; size: many; DNA: TGTGCCAGCAGCGCCGCGGCGATCGGCGAGCAGTACTTC; CDR3: CASSAAAIGEQYF
J: TRBJ1-2; length: 15; D: -; V: TRBV3-1; size: many; DNA: TGTGCCAGCAGCCGGCTTTCCGGGACGGACTATGGCTACACCTTC; CDR3: CASSRLSGTDYGYTF
J: TRBJ2-5; length: 16; D: TRBD2; V: TRBV20-1; size: many; DNA: TGCAGTGCTAGTCCGGGGGTAGCGGGGGGGAGGGAGACCCAGTACTTC; CDR3: CSASPGVAGGRETQYF